These T cell receptor beta chains were read from a single sample in a study of cytomegalovirus exposure and HLA in healthy donors. TCRdb keeps only in-frame clones here, not all; method: immunoSEQ multiplex PCR. The data hold some 110,000 clones, with approximately 70% observed a single time. The sequenced material came from PBMCs. The receptors were sampled from a man aged 25-45 years in good health and CMV-seronegative. CDR3s include the opening cysteine and the closing phenylalanine or tryptophan. The D gene is left open where the match is weak. Size values are once, few and many counts, or a class for expanded clones, and some rows have none.

V gene	J gene	clone size	D gene	CDR3 protein	CDR3 DNA
TRBV7-9	TRBJ2-3	.	TRBD1	CASSPPPGQGRNTDTQYF	TGTGCCAGCAGCCCCCCGCCCGGACAGGGAAGGAACACAGATACGCAGTATTTT
TRBV29-1	TRBJ2-6	.	.	CSVRSGDSGANVLTF	TGCAGCGTTCGTTCGGGGGACTCTGGGGCCAACGTCCTGACTTTC
TRBV5-1	TRBJ2-7	.	TRBD2	CASSYAGTSVAHRGSEQYF	TGCGCCAGCAGCTACGCCGGGACTAGCGTCGCCCACAGGGGGTCCGAGCAGTACTTC
TRBV5-4	TRBJ1-4	few	TRBD1	CASSPDRGEKLFF	TGTGCCAGCAGCCCTGACAGGGGGGAAAAACTGTTTTTT
TRBV7-2	TRBJ2-3	.	TRBD2	CASSFSLGLASADTQYF	TGTGCCAGCAGCTTTTCGCTGGGACTAGCATCAGCAGATACGCAGTATTTT
TRBV4-1	TRBJ2-2	.	.	CASSQSLGVSGELFF	TGCGCCAGCAGCCAAAGCTTGGGCGTGTCCGGGGAGCTGTTTTTT
TRBV21-1	TRBJ1-1	.	.	CASSRAGDRDTKTEAFF	TGTGCCAGCAGCAGGGCAGGAGACCGGGACACCAAGACTGAAGCTTTCTTT
TRBV4-1	TRBJ2-7	few	TRBD1	CASSQDSGQGLQYF	TGCGCCAGCAGCCAAGACTCGGGACAGGGATTGCAGTACTTC
TRBV5-1	TRBJ2-1	.	.	CASSLARDNAYNEQFF	TGCGCCAGCAGCTTGGCCAGGGACAACGCCTACAATGAGCAGTTCTTC
TRBV7-9	TRBJ2-5	few	TRBD1	CASSLGTGGEETQYF	TGTGCCAGCAGCTTAGGGACAGGGGGGGAAGAGACCCAGTACTTC
TRBV6-5	TRBJ2-3	once	.	CASSYARGTDTQYF	TGTGCCAGCAGTTACGCACGGGGCACAGATACGCAGTATTTT
TRBV7-2	TRBJ2-7	.	.	CASSYRAATYEQYF	TGTGCCAGCAGCTACAGAGCGGCAACCTACGAGCAGTACTTC
TRBV9	TRBJ2-2	.	TRBD2	CASSPLTSGNTGELFF	TGTGCCAGCAGCCCGCTAACTAGCGGGAACACCGGGGAGCTGTTTTTT
TRBV7-9	TRBJ1-4	once	.	CASSSGREEKLFF	TGTGCCAGCAGCTCCGGACGGGAGGAAAAACTGTTTTTT
TRBV28	TRBJ2-7	.	TRBD1	CASSYGQGYEQYF	TGTGCCAGCAGTTACGGACAGGGGTACGAGCAGTACTTC
TRBV18	TRBJ1-3	few	.	CASSQAGGLNTIYF	TGTGCCAGCTCTCAAGCGGGGGGACTCAACACCATATATTTT
TRBV25-1	TRBJ1-3	.	TRBD1	CASRDRSSGNTIYF	TGTGCCAGCAGGGACAGGTCCTCTGGAAACACCATATATTTT
TRBV11-2	TRBJ1-1	few	.	CASRQGLNTEAFF	TGTGCCAGCAGACAGGGATTGAACACTGAAGCTTTCTTT
TRBV4-3	TRBJ2-3	.	.	CASSQPRGALTQYF	TGCGCCAGCAGCCAACCTCGCGGGGCCCTAACGCAGTATTTT
TRBV5-1	TRBJ2-1	few	TRBD2	CASSLSGTRINEQFF	TGCGCCAGCAGCTTGTCCGGGACTAGGATCAATGAGCAGTTCTTC
TRBV28	TRBJ1-2	.	TRBD1	CASNWQGALYGYTF	TGTGCCAGCAACTGGCAGGGGGCCCTCTATGGCTACACCTTC
TRBV6-1	TRBJ2-3	.	TRBD2	CASRIAGGPDTQYF	TGTGCCAGCAGAATAGCGGGAGGGCCAGATACGCAGTATTTT
TRBV7-9	TRBJ2-5	.	TRBD1	CASSHGTGGQETQYF	TGTGCCAGCAGCCACGGGACAGGGGGACAAGAGACCCAGTACTTC
TRBV9	TRBJ2-1	.	TRBD2	CASSLGGLSSYNEQFF	TGTGCCAGCAGCCTGGGGGGGTTGAGCTCCTACAATGAGCAGTTCTTC
TRBV28	TRBJ1-4	.	TRBD1	CASETGGNEKLFF	TGTGCCAGCGAGACAGGGGGGAATGAAAAACTGTTTTTT
TRBV19	TRBJ1-1	.	TRBD1	CASSHHGDGQGNTEAFF	TGTGCCAGTAGTCATCACGGGGACGGACAGGGGAACACTGAAGCTTTCTTT
TRBV7-2	TRBJ2-3	.	.	CASSLVSADTQYF	TGTGCCAGCAGCTTGGTCTCAGCAGATACGCAGTATTTT
TRBV18	TRBJ2-1	few	TRBD2	CASSPTSGREGEDNEQFF	TGTGCCAGCTCACCAACATCCGGGCGGGAGGGCGAGGACAATGAGCAGTTCTTC
TRBV7-2	TRBJ1-1	.	.	CASSQTAGNTEAFF	TGTGCCAGCAGCCAGACGGCGGGGAACACTGAAGCTTTCTTT
TRBV9	TRBJ1-6	.	TRBD1	CASSVGTGKGSPLHF	TGTGCCAGCAGCGTAGGGACAGGGAAGGGTTCACCCCTCCACTTT
TRBV19	TRBJ2-7	.	.	CASSNKQETTYEQYF	TGTGCCAGTAGTAATAAACAGGAAACAACCTACGAGCAGTACTTC
TRBV6-1	TRBJ2-7	few	.	CASSEPGTPKLYF	TGTGCCAGCAGTGAACCTGGGACTCCAAAGCTCTACTTC
TRBV27	TRBJ2-7	.	TRBD2	CASSLKIPRLAGGYEQYF	TGTGCCAGCAGCCTCAAAATCCCAAGACTAGCGGGAGGGTACGAGCAGTACTTC
TRBV9	TRBJ1-5	few	.	CASSKFSGNQPQHF	TGTGCCAGCAGCAAATTTTCAGGGAATCAGCCCCAGCATTTT
TRBV19	TRBJ1-2	.	TRBD1	CASISRDRGLSASYGYTF	TGTGCCAGTATCTCCCGGGACAGGGGACTCTCAGCCAGCTATGGCTACACCTTC
TRBV4-2	TRBJ1-4	.	.	CASSQDEKGANEKLFF	TGTGCCAGCAGCCAAGACGAAAAAGGGGCCAATGAAAAACTGTTTTTT
TRBV11-1	TRBJ1-1	.	.	CASSLEPGYNTEAFF	TGTGCCAGCAGCTTAGAACCAGGGTATAACACTGAAGCTTTCTTT
TRBV28	TRBJ2-7	few	.	CASSPRGGGYEQYF	TGTGCCAGCAGCCCCCGCGGGGGCGGGTACGAGCAGTACTTC
TRBV6-5	TRBJ1-6	.	.	CASSYASQGNSPLHF	TGTGCCAGCAGTTACGCCTCCCAGGGGAATTCACCCCTCCACTTT
TRBV7-9	TRBJ2-7	.	TRBD1	CSSSRQGASYEQYF	TGTTCCAGCAGCCGCCAGGGGGCCTCCTACGAGCAGTACTTC
TRBV7-2	TRBJ1-5	few	.	CASSLALGSRDQPQHF	TGTGCCAGCAGCTTAGCGCTCGGGTCGAGGGATCAGCCCCAGCATTTT
TRBV5-1	TRBJ1-1	.	.	CASSLAPGVRGTEAFF	TGCGCCAGCAGCTTGGCCCCAGGGGTTAGGGGGACTGAAGCTTTCTTT
TRBV29-1	TRBJ2-1	.	TRBD2	CSVGVAGGYSNEQFF	TGCAGCGTTGGGGTAGCGGGAGGATATTCCAATGAGCAGTTCTTC
TRBV11-3	TRBJ2-4	.	TRBD1	CASSLRQGGSKNIQYF	TGTGCCAGCAGCCTTCGACAGGGTGGTAGCAAAAACATTCAGTACTTC
TRBV30	TRBJ2-5	.	TRBD2	CAWSVGGSQETQYF	TGTGCCTGGAGTGTCGGCGGGAGTCAAGAGACCCAGTACTTC
TRBV6-5	TRBJ2-3	few	TRBD1	CASSPTGGFTDTQYF	TGTGCCAGCAGCCCGACAGGGGGCTTTACAGATACGCAGTATTTT
TRBV7-2	TRBJ1-1	.	.	CASSFLTQGTTEAFF	TGTGCCAGCAGCTTCCTCACACAGGGAACCACTGAAGCTTTCTTT
TRBV19	TRBJ2-1	.	.	CASTPKPAAGSYNEQFF	TGTGCCAGTACCCCAAAACCGGCGGCCGGCTCCTACAATGAGCAGTTCTTC
TRBV18	TRBJ1-2	.	.	CASSPDREAIGYTF	TGTGCCAGCTCACCAGATCGGGAGGCCATTGGCTACACCTTC
TRBV2	TRBJ1-5	once	TRBD1	CASEGQGGQPQHF	TGTGCCAGCGAGGGACAGGGCGGCCAGCCCCAGCATTTT
TRBV27	TRBJ2-7	.	.	CASRVSRAVDEQYF	TGTGCCAGCAGGGTATCGAGGGCTGTCGACGAGCAGTACTTC
TRBV7-6	TRBJ1-1	.	TRBD1	CASSPLTGGNTEAFF	TGTGCCAGCAGCCCATTGACAGGGGGGAACACTGAAGCTTTCTTT
TRBV7-9	TRBJ2-1	few	.	CASSQSRGVGSNEQFF	TGTGCCAGCAGCCAAAGCCGCGGGGTGGGTTCCAATGAGCAGTTCTTC
TRBV11-3	TRBJ2-3	.	TRBD1	CASSTRTGADTQYF	TGTGCCAGCAGCACACGGACAGGTGCCGATACGCAGTATTTT
TRBV7-2	TRBJ1-5	.	TRBD1	CASSLGERTGGRNQPQHF	TGTGCCAGCAGCTTAGGGGAACGGACAGGGGGCCGTAATCAGCCCCAGCATTTT